The source of this TCR beta chain is a study of vaccination effects on CD4 cells after COVID-19. Details on this clone: Its specificity is not known.

ViraFEST assay sequencing came after antigen-specific CD4+ T cells were expanded with viral peptide pools. Researchers isolated CD4+ T cells once 9 to 11 days of culture had elapsed. Subjects were given two BNT162b2 or mRNA-1273 vaccine doses. Clones were read by immunoSEQ multiplex PCR, and TCRdb kept only the in-frame ones, dropping some. The sample lists under 80,000 clones, about 80% occurring once. The TCR originated in a human donor who received a COVID-19 vaccine. The input for sequencing was CD4+ T cells from PBMCs cultured with HCoV-OC43 spike peptides, taken after COVID-19 vaccination. Subset specified: HCoV-OC43 spike overlapping peptide pool stimulation.

CDR3 bases: TGCGCCAGCAGCCCCCAAATGGGTGCAGGGGATGGCTACACCTTC. This codes for CASSPQMGAGDGYTF. The chain has TRBV5-1 and TRBJ1-2; D may be TRBD1 (6 bases). Between the trimmed V and J ends, which lost 4 bases and 6 bases, there was a span of 19 bases. This CDR3 has 15 amino acids. Germline V gene lookup returns CDR1 SGHRS and CDR2 YFSETQ.